This TCR beta chain was sequenced during a study of vaccination and CD4 T cells after COVID-19. Study-wide context: Timing of post-vaccine sample collection was a median 72 days after dose two, with a range of 14 to 241. Study-wide results and caveats: A comparatively limited set of convalescent patients was examined, with no early post-infection timepoints.

Points on this clonotype: Its cognate antigen is unknown.

Treatment denoted: approximately nine-day PBMC culture with coronavirus spike peptide pools or control peptides (ViraFEST assay). Trimming removed 4 bases from V and 5 bases from J, with 17 bases in between. The CDR3 extends over 15 amino acids. The germline V gene encodes CDR1 LNHNV and CDR2 YYDKDF (reference sequence). Sequencing of cultured CD4+ T cell DNA used the Oncomine TCR Beta short-read assay. MiXCR, run by TCRdb on the PCR reads, gives a single entry per CDR3 protein. The sample gives nearly 7,000 distinct CDR3 sequences, about 70% of which show up once; about 33% is in the top ten. The clonotype originates from a human donor who had recovered from COVID-19. The genes are TRBV15 and TRBJ1-1; D is possibly TRBD1 (6 bases). The specimen was CD4+ T cells from blood, cultured in vitro. Here the CDR3 DNA reads TGTGCCACCAGCAAAGGACAGTCTATGGGGACTGAAGCTTTCTTT. It codes for CATSKGQSMGTEAFF. Complete variable domain (other parts from reference TRBV15 and TRBJ1-1): DAMVIQNPRYQVTQFGKPVTLSCSQTLNHNVMYWYQQKSSQAPKLLFHYYDKDFNNEADTPDNFQSRRPNTSFCFLDIRSPGLGDTAMYLCATSKGQSMGTEAFFGQGTRLTVV.